This T cell receptor beta chain originates from a study of T cell responses to AZD1222 COVID-19 vaccine. Details on this clone: Its antigen is unidentified.

Study-wide results and caveats: Per reports, nearly half of all spike-specific TCRs target regions that are unmutated in variants. Donors were mostly white British, more females; clonal diversity possibly underestimated. Across spike, vaccine-associated CD4 TCRs were found, dominant at 160-218 and 743-854.

Trimming stripped 7 bases from V and 7 bases from J, with 17 bases between. The CDR3 has 13 amino acids. CDR1 and CDR2 from the germline V gene are SEHNR and FQNEAQ (reference sequence). Libraries were prepared by immunoSEQ multiplex PCR; TCRdb keeps only in-frame clonotypes and omits some of them. The table records tens of thousands of clones, approximately 90% of them present only once. This clonotype originated in an adult in good health. Specimen: peripheral blood, collected on day 0 of AZD1222 vaccination. V and J are TRBV7-9 and TRBJ2-7; a weak D match, TRBD2 (5 bases). In DNA, the CDR3 is TGTGCCAGCAACCTTAACGGGGTAGGGGAGCAGTACTTC. Translation gives CASNLNGVGEQYF.